Listed below are T cell receptor beta chains from one sample, sequenced in a study of cytomegalovirus exposure and HLA in healthy donors. Some clones are missing from TCRdb's copy, which holds only in-frame ones; the method was immunoSEQ multiplex PCR. This sample yields fewer than 120,000 clones, of which 79% are seen a single time; roughly 6.2% belongs to the top ten. The sequenced material came from PBMCs. These receptors originate from a man under 40 in good health and CMV-seropositive. Both conserved end residues are part of each CDR3. D genes are given only for firm matches. Size is stated for part of the rows, as once, few or many counts, or as a class when the clone is expanded.

CDR3 protein: CAREMTGSNQPQHF
CDR3 DNA: TGTGCCAGAGAAATGACAGGGAGCAATCAGCCCCAGCATTTT
V gene: TRBV25-1
J gene: TRBJ1-5
D gene: TRBD1
clone size: once

CDR3 protein: CASSTPFAGGPHEQFF
CDR3 DNA: TGTGCCAGCAGTACCCCCTTTGCGGGGGGGCCGCATGAGCAGTTCTTC
V gene: TRBV28
J gene: TRBJ2-1
D gene: TRBD2
clone size: few

CDR3 protein: CASSISGGAGETQYF
CDR3 DNA: TGCGCCAGCAGCATTAGCGGGGGGGCCGGAGAGACCCAGTACTTC
V gene: TRBV10-2
J gene: TRBJ2-5
D gene: TRBD2
clone size: .

CDR3 protein: CASSYSVGDTEAFF
CDR3 DNA: TGTGCCAGCAGTTACTCGGTAGGGGACACTGAAGCTTTCTTT
V gene: TRBV6-6
J gene: TRBJ1-1
D gene: .
clone size: .

CDR3 protein: CASSLVRGLSTEAFF
CDR3 DNA: TGTGCCAGCAGCTTAGTTAGGGGACTGAGCACTGAAGCTTTCTTT
V gene: TRBV7-9
J gene: TRBJ1-1
D gene: .
clone size: .

CDR3 protein: CASSLFGGGGGAAETQYF
CDR3 DNA: TGTGCCAGCAGCTTATTTGGCGGTGGCGGGGGGGCGGCCGAGACCCAGTACTTC
V gene: TRBV7-9
J gene: TRBJ2-5
D gene: TRBD2
clone size: .

CDR3 protein: CASGTETSYEQYF
CDR3 DNA: TGTGCCAGCGGAACGGAGACTTCCTACGAGCAGTACTTC
V gene: TRBV28
J gene: TRBJ2-7
D gene: .
clone size: .

CDR3 protein: CASSDLPGTGNQPQHF
CDR3 DNA: TGTGCCAGCAGTGACTTACCAGGGACAGGTAATCAGCCCCAGCATTTT
V gene: TRBV6-1
J gene: TRBJ1-5
D gene: TRBD1
clone size: .

CDR3 protein: CSVEDNSYEQYF
CDR3 DNA: TGCAGCGTTGAGGACAACTCCTACGAGCAGTACTTC
V gene: TRBV29-1
J gene: TRBJ2-7
D gene: .
clone size: .

CDR3 protein: CASETAPGGEQYF
CDR3 DNA: TGCGCCAGCGAGACGGCCCCCGGGGGCGAGCAGTACTTC
V gene: TRBV5-1
J gene: TRBJ2-7
D gene: .
clone size: .

CDR3 protein: CASSLAERGRETQYF
CDR3 DNA: TGCGCCAGCAGCTTGGCCGAAAGGGGGCGAGAGACCCAGTACTTC
V gene: TRBV5-1
J gene: TRBJ2-5
D gene: TRBD1
clone size: .

CDR3 protein: CASSQDPGTSNYGYTF
CDR3 DNA: TGCGCCAGCAGCCAAGATCCTGGCACCTCTAACTATGGCTACACCTTC
V gene: TRBV4-1
J gene: TRBJ1-2
D gene: .
clone size: once

CDR3 protein: CASSLREGPGGYTF
CDR3 DNA: TGTGCCAGCAGTTTACGGGAGGGACCTGGGGGCTACACCTTC
V gene: TRBV28
J gene: TRBJ1-2
D gene: .
clone size: .

CDR3 protein: CASSYFGDEAEAFF
CDR3 DNA: TGTGCCAGCAGTTACTTTGGCGACGAGGCTGAAGCTTTCTTT
V gene: TRBV6-5
J gene: TRBJ1-1
D gene: .
clone size: .

CDR3 protein: CASSGQVNEKLFF
CDR3 DNA: TGTGCCAGCTCGGGACAGGTTAATGAAAAACTGTTTTTT
V gene: TRBV6-6
J gene: TRBJ1-4
D gene: TRBD1
clone size: many

CDR3 protein: CASSQGTGNLGNTIYF
CDR3 DNA: TGTGCCAGCTCACAGGGGACAGGAAATCTTGGAAACACCATATATTTT
V gene: TRBV18
J gene: TRBJ1-3
D gene: TRBD1
clone size: .

CDR3 protein: CASSLLLIARSYEQYF
CDR3 DNA: TGTGCCAGCAGCTTATTATTGATAGCGCGGTCCTACGAGCAGTACTTC
V gene: TRBV7-6
J gene: TRBJ2-7
D gene: .
clone size: .

CDR3 protein: CASRADRGRTDTQYF
CDR3 DNA: TGTGCCAGCAGGGCGGACAGGGGGAGAACAGATACGCAGTATTTT
V gene: TRBV2
J gene: TRBJ2-3
D gene: TRBD1
clone size: .

CDR3 protein: CASGTSGGASNGELFF
CDR3 DNA: TGTGCCAGCGGGACAAGCGGGGGGGCTTCTAACGGGGAGCTGTTTTTT
V gene: TRBV5-4
J gene: TRBJ2-2
D gene: TRBD2
clone size: .

CDR3 protein: CASAHPGQSTYGYTF
CDR3 DNA: TGTGCCAGCGCGCATCCGGGACAGTCGACTTATGGCTACACCTTC
V gene: TRBV7-8
J gene: TRBJ1-2
D gene: TRBD1
clone size: .

CDR3 protein: CASSYVRGRGYEQYF
CDR3 DNA: TGTGCCAGCAGTTATGTCAGGGGTAGGGGCTACGAGCAGTACTTC
V gene: TRBV6-6
J gene: TRBJ2-7
D gene: .
clone size: .

CDR3 protein: CASSYEGVAPDTQYF
CDR3 DNA: TGTGCCAGCAGTTATGAGGGGGTAGCGCCAGATACGCAGTATTTT
V gene: TRBV6-5
J gene: TRBJ2-3
D gene: .
clone size: .

CDR3 protein: CASSYGLVNYGYTF
CDR3 DNA: TGTGCCAGCAGTTACGGCCTGGTGAACTATGGCTACACCTTC
V gene: TRBV6-6
J gene: TRBJ1-2
D gene: .
clone size: .

CDR3 protein: CASRPRGGHEQYF
CDR3 DNA: TGTGCCAGCAGGCCCCGGGGGGGCCACGAGCAGTACTTC
V gene: TRBV5-8
J gene: TRBJ2-7
D gene: TRBD2
clone size: few

CDR3 protein: CASSLAGRTSPSYNEQFF
CDR3 DNA: TGCGCCAGCAGCTTGGCCGGCCGAACTAGCCCCTCCTACAATGAGCAGTTCTTC
V gene: TRBV5-1
J gene: TRBJ2-1
D gene: .
clone size: .

CDR3 protein: CASSLVIRSTDTQYF
CDR3 DNA: TGTGCCAGCAGCTTAGTTATTAGAAGCACAGATACGCAGTATTTT
V gene: TRBV7-2
J gene: TRBJ2-3
D gene: .
clone size: .

CDR3 protein: CASGTAYEQYF
CDR3 DNA: TGTGCCAGCGGGACAGCCTACGAGCAGTACTTC
V gene: TRBV27
J gene: TRBJ2-7
D gene: TRBD1
clone size: once

CDR3 protein: CASTRDYSTDTQYF
CDR3 DNA: TGTGCCAGCACCCGGGACTATAGCACAGATACGCAGTATTTT
V gene: TRBV6-1
J gene: TRBJ2-3
D gene: TRBD2
clone size: .

CDR3 protein: CASSLAHEQYF
CDR3 DNA: TGTGCCAGCAGCTTGGCTCACGAGCAGTACTTC
V gene: TRBV7-2
J gene: TRBJ2-7
D gene: .
clone size: .

CDR3 protein: CASSKQGSNYGYTF
CDR3 DNA: TGTGCCAGCAGCAAACAGGGTTCTAACTATGGCTACACCTTC
V gene: TRBV5-4
J gene: TRBJ1-2
D gene: .
clone size: .

CDR3 protein: CATSPSEVYSNQPQHF
CDR3 DNA: TGTGCCACCAGTCCCTCGGAGGTATATAGCAATCAGCCCCAGCATTTT
V gene: TRBV15
J gene: TRBJ1-5
D gene: .
clone size: .

CDR3 protein: CASSPPPGQGSEQYF
CDR3 DNA: TGTGCCAGCAGTCCACCGCCGGGACAGGGGAGCGAGCAGTACTTC
V gene: TRBV28
J gene: TRBJ2-7
D gene: TRBD1
clone size: .

CDR3 protein: CASSRGQGSTGELFF
CDR3 DNA: TGTGCCAGTAGTAGGGGACAGGGAAGCACCGGGGAGCTGTTTTTT
V gene: TRBV19
J gene: TRBJ2-2
D gene: TRBD1
clone size: .

CDR3 protein: CASSVTGVINQPQHF
CDR3 DNA: TGTGCCAGCAGTGTAACAGGAGTAATCAATCAGCCCCAGCATTTT
V gene: TRBV6-1
J gene: TRBJ1-5
D gene: .
clone size: few

CDR3 protein: CASSLRQGSQETQYF
CDR3 DNA: TGTGCCAGTAGTTTAAGACAGGGAAGCCAAGAGACCCAGTACTTC
V gene: TRBV19
J gene: TRBJ2-5
D gene: TRBD1
clone size: .

CDR3 protein: CASSLGPGQQETQYF
CDR3 DNA: TGTGCCAGCAGCTTGGGACCGGGACAGCAAGAGACCCAGTACTTC
V gene: TRBV5-6
J gene: TRBJ2-5
D gene: TRBD1
clone size: .

CDR3 protein: CASSQILAVADTQYF
CDR3 DNA: TGTGCCAGCAGCCAAATACTAGCTGTGGCAGATACGCAGTATTTT
V gene: TRBV14
J gene: TRBJ2-3
D gene: .
clone size: .

CDR3 protein: CASGLVLSGDTDTQYF
CDR3 DNA: TGTGCTAGTGGTTTGGTACTTAGCGGGGACACAGATACGCAGTATTTT
V gene: TRBV12-5
J gene: TRBJ2-3
D gene: TRBD2
clone size: once

CDR3 protein: CASSPARGGETQYF
CDR3 DNA: TGTGCCAGCAGCCCGGCCCGGGGAGGGGAGACCCAGTACTTC
V gene: TRBV7-7
J gene: TRBJ2-5
D gene: TRBD2
clone size: .

CDR3 protein: CASSPPLDEGGYTF
CDR3 DNA: TGTGCCAGCTCACCACCGTTAGATGAGGGAGGCTACACCTTC
V gene: TRBV18
J gene: TRBJ1-2
D gene: .
clone size: .

CDR3 protein: CASSLYGGAYGYTF
CDR3 DNA: TGTGCCAGCAGTTTATATGGGGGCGCGTATGGCTACACCTTC
V gene: TRBV28
J gene: TRBJ1-2
D gene: .
clone size: .

CDR3 protein: CASRRQGDSGNTIYF
CDR3 DNA: TGTGCCAGCAGAAGACAGGGGGACTCTGGAAACACCATATATTTT
V gene: TRBV6-1
J gene: TRBJ1-3
D gene: TRBD1
clone size: .

CDR3 protein: CASSQEVVTGRPYEQYF
CDR3 DNA: TGTGCCAGCAGCCAAGAGGTGGTAACAGGTAGGCCCTACGAGCAGTACTTC
V gene: TRBV14
J gene: TRBJ2-7
D gene: .
clone size: few

CDR3 protein: CASSVGERETGGALGGELFF
CDR3 DNA: TGTGCCAGCAGCGTAGGGGAACGTGAAACAGGGGGCGCTCTGGGCGGGGAGCTGTTTTTT
V gene: TRBV9
J gene: TRBJ2-2
D gene: TRBD1
clone size: .

CDR3 protein: CASSLAPGGINEQFF
CDR3 DNA: TGTGCCAGCAGCTTAGCCCCGGGGGGCATCAATGAGCAGTTCTTC
V gene: TRBV7-2
J gene: TRBJ2-1
D gene: .
clone size: once